Below, 26 T cell receptor beta chains from the same sample are listed, as sequenced in a study of control samples from healthy donors and cancer patients. TCRdb's copy holds only in-frame clones and misses some; the assay was immunoSEQ multiplex PCR. Of 160,000 or so clones detected, 92% appear once; the ten largest clones hold 0.55% to 0.7%. Specimen: blood. The receptors derive from a young woman in good health.

The chain carries TRBV7-2 and TRBJ1-2, with 12 bases fitting TRBD1. The germline CDR1 and CDR2 sequences are SGHTA and FQGNSA. This CDR3 contains 17 residues. V gave up 5 bases and J gave up 6 bases; unmatched junction bases: 13. CDR3 DNA: TGTGCCAGCAGCCCGTGGACAGGGACAGGGGGCGAGAATGGCTACACCTTC. Translating it yields CASSPWTGTGGENGYTF.

Only a few counts were recorded for this clone. This rearrangement joins TRBV5-1 to TRBJ2-1; TRBD2 aligns across 10 bases. The CDR3 contains 16 residues. After removal of 1 base from V and 10 bases from J, the junction contained 11 bases not matched to a gene. Germline-derived CDR1 and CDR2 are SGHRS and YFSETQ. Written as DNA, the CDR3 is TGCGCCAGCAGCTTGCCCCTAGCGGGAGTTTCGGGGGAGCAGTTCTTC. Translation gives CASSLPLAGVSGEQFF.

The V call is TRBV3-1 (or the pseudogene TRBV3-2), the J call TRBJ2-6; D may correspond to TRBD1 or TRBD2 (5 bases each). Germline-derived CDR1 and CDR2 are LGHDT and YNNKEL (reference sequence). Trimming took 0 bases from V and 4 from J, leaving 13 bases between them. The CDR3 spans 17 residues. The CDR3 here is CASSQEGFGAGANVLTF. The CDR3 region has the DNA TGTGCCAGCAGCCAAGAGGGGTTCGGGGCCGGGGCCAACGTCCTGACTTTC.

The J gene is TRBJ2-7, the V gene TRBV6-2 or TRBV6-3; TRBD2 agrees at 9 bases. The CDR3 totals 16 residues. Germline V lookup: CDR1 MNHEY, CDR2 SVGEGT. Losses at the gene ends were 6 bases for V and 7 bases for J; bases not matched to a gene: 16. CDR3 protein: CASSLPLAGSLWEQYF. For the CDR3, the DNA is TGTGCCAGCAGCCTACCCCTAGCGGGAAGCCTTTGGGAGCAGTACTTC.

The chain employs TRBV10-1 and TRBJ2-5; TRBD1 is a possible D gene (8 bases). The CDR3 contains 17 residues. Trimming removed 6 bases from V and 5 bases from J, with 25 bases in between. Germline V gives CDR1 WNHNN, CDR2 SYGVQD (reference sequence). CDR3 residues: CASSENTGGGLVETQYF. As DNA, the CDR3 is TGCGCCAGCAGCGAGAACACAGGGGGGGGATTAGTCGAGACCCAGTACTTC.

This rearrangement joins TRBV7-2 to TRBJ2-3; the D gene could be TRBD1 or TRBD2 (6 bases each). CDR3 size: 16 residues. Germline CDR1 is SGHTA and CDR2 is FQGNSA. Trimming removed 4 bases from V and 2 bases from J, with 16 bases in between. In nucleotides, the CDR3 is TGTGCCAGCAGCTGGGGGGCGCATCTTTCCACAGATACGCAGTATTTT. This sequence encodes CASSWGAHLSTDTQYF.

The chain employs TRBV25-1 and TRBJ1-1, with D possibly being TRBD1 (5 bases). The CDR3 covers 15 residues. Germline values: CDR1 MGHDK, CDR2 SYGVNS. The V gene lost 0 bases and the J gene lost 5 bases, with 13 bases spanning the gap. The chain's CDR3 is CASSEYGAGRTEAFF. DNA of the CDR3: TGTGCCAGCAGTGAATATGGTGCAGGGAGGACTGAAGCTTTCTTT.

V and J are TRBV3-1 (or the pseudogene TRBV3-2) and TRBJ2-7, with 9 bases matching TRBD2. This CDR3 is 15 amino acids long. With V trimmed by 6 bases and J by 5 bases, 11 bases remained unmatched. The germline V gene has CDR1 LGHDT and CDR2 YNNKEL (reference sequence). This CDR3 is CASSLAGTSIHEQYF. The DNA for the CDR3 is TGTGCCAGCAGTTTAGCCGGGACTAGCATCCACGAGCAGTACTTC.

V usage is TRBV18 and J usage is TRBJ2-1, with TRBD2 matching 10 bases. Unmatched junction bases numbered 7, after V lost 4 bases and J lost 1 base. CDR1 and CDR2 from the germline V gene are KGHSH and LQKENI. This CDR3 is 17 amino acids long. This chain's CDR3 is CASSLLAGVRSYNEQFF. Here the CDR3 DNA reads TGTGCCAGCTCACTCCTAGCGGGAGTAAGATCCTACAATGAGCAGTTCTTC.

This sequence joins TRBV7-8 and TRBJ1-5; no clear D gene. This CDR3 is 13 amino acids long. Germline assignment: CDR1 SGHVS and CDR2 FQNEAQ. The germline V and J ends were trimmed by 5 bases and 6 bases, with 11 bases remaining between them. The CDR3 nucleotides read TGTGCCAGCAGCCCAAGTAAGGTTCAGCCCCAGCATTTT. The encoded protein is CASSPSKVQPQHF.

The chain recombines TRBV9 with TRBJ2-4, with D perhaps TRBD1 or TRBD2 (5 bases each). This CDR3 has 15 residues. Germline V CDR1 and CDR2: SGDLS, YYNGEE. V lost 0 bases to trimming and J lost 7 bases, with 14 bases between them. The CDR3 DNA sequence: TGTGCCAGCAGCGTAGGTGGGACCCAACGGAACATTCAGTACTTC. Translating it yields CASSVGGTQRNIQYF.

Of note for this clone: One junction end disagrees with the germline gene, perhaps due to a read error. The rearrangement links TRBV6-1 to TRBJ2-3, with 7 bases matching TRBD1. The germline V gene has CDR1 MNHNS and CDR2 SASEGT. CDR3 length: 16 residues. In DNA, the CDR3 is TGTGCCAGCAGGGAAGACAGGGTTATTAGCACAGATACGCAGTATTTT. Amino acids: CASREDRVISTDTQYF.

Note on this clone: Other DNA sequences in this sample translate to the same CDR3. The chain has TRBV11-2 and TRBJ2-5; the D gene is possibly TRBD1 (7 bases). There are 16 residues in the CDR3. Germline CDR1 is SGHAT and CDR2 is FQNNGV. V gave up 1 base and J gave up 1 base, with 13 bases separating them. The DNA for the CDR3 is TGTGCCAGCAGCTTAGGGACAGGCGGGGCCCAAGAGACCCAGTACTTC. Translation: CASSLGTGGAQETQYF.

This rearrangement joins TRBV18 to TRBJ2-7; a weak D match, TRBD2 (6 bases). V lost 6 bases, J lost 0 bases, and 9 bases lay in between. Germline V gene lookup returns CDR1 KGHSH and CDR2 LQKENI. The CDR3 runs 13 residues. Here the CDR3 DNA reads TGTGCCAGCTCTTGGAGGGGCTCCTACGAGCAGTACTTC. Translating gives CASSWRGSYEQYF. Based on the CDR3 plus reference TRBV18 and TRBJ2-7, the full variable domain is NAGVMQNPRHLVRRRGQEARLRCSPMKGHSHVYWYRQLPEEGLKFMVYLQKENIIDESGMPKERFSAEFPKEGPSILRIQQVVRGDSAAYFCASSWRGSYEQYFGPGTRLTVT.

Turning to this clone: Relative to the germline gene, one junction end is altered; a read error may explain this. The gene calls are TRBV28 and TRBJ1-5; no reliable D call. CDR3 length: 12 amino acids. The V gene's germline CDR1 is MDHEN and CDR2 SYDVKM. CDR3 protein: CASRFADQPQHF. Here the CDR3 DNA reads TGTGCCAGCCGTTTTGCCGATCAGCCCCAGCATTTT.

V is TRBV24-1 and J is TRBJ1-5, with a possible D match to TRBD1 (5 bases). Between the trimmed V and J ends, which lost 9 bases and 6 bases, there was a span of 17 bases. Looked up from germline, CDR1 is KGHDR and CDR2 is SFDVKD. The CDR3 has 14 amino acids. Written as DNA, the CDR3 is TGTGCCACCTCCCCGCAGGGAGTTTCTCAGCCCCAGCATTTT. Protein product: CATSPQGVSQPQHF.

The V gene is TRBV5-4, the J gene TRBJ2-5; the match to TRBD2 covers 10 bases. Losses at the gene ends were 2 bases for V and 5 bases for J; bases not matched to a gene: 9. Germline loops: CDR1 SGHNT, CDR2 YYREEE (reference sequence). This CDR3 is 16 amino acids long. The CDR3 loop reads CASSLGSGRAGETQYF. DNA for the CDR3: TGTGCCAGCAGCTTAGGAAGCGGGAGGGCCGGGGAGACCCAGTACTTC.

The genes are TRBV5-4 and TRBJ2-2; D possibly corresponds to TRBD2 (6 bases). Per the germline V gene, CDR1 is SGHNT and CDR2 is YYREEE (reference sequence). The V gene lost 0 bases and the J gene lost 6 bases, with 6 bases spanning the gap. The CDR3 totals 13 residues. This CDR3 is CASSLGGAGELFF. CDR3 DNA: TGTGCCAGCAGCTTGGGGGGGGCCGGGGAGCTGTTTTTT.

The chain combines TRBV6-2 or TRBV6-3 with TRBJ2-7, with 7 bases that match TRBD1. The CDR3 is 15 residues long. Germline values: CDR1 MNHEY, CDR2 SVGEGT. The ends lost 4 bases at V and 0 bases at J; junction bases unmatched: 6. The CDR3 DNA sequence: TGTGCCAGCAGTTCCGACAGGGCCGGCTCCTACGAGCAGTACTTC. Residues: CASSSDRAGSYEQYF.

The chain employs TRBV7-9 and TRBJ2-5; D not resolved. The CDR3 covers 11 residues. V gave up 5 bases and J gave up 5 bases, with 6 bases separating them. The germline gives CDR1 SEHNR, CDR2 FQNEAQ (reference sequence). The CDR3 spells CASSPRETQYF. In DNA form, the CDR3 reads TGTGCCAGCAGCCCCCGCGAGACCCAGTACTTC.

This sequence joins TRBV7-2 and TRBJ2-7; D is undetermined. Trimming took off 3 bases at V and 2 bases at J, with 8 bases between the two ends. The CDR3 has 13 amino acids. Germline CDR1 and CDR2: SGHTA and FQGNSA. The CDR3 protein is CASSLDPTYEQYF. The CDR3 bases are TGTGCCAGCAGCTTGGACCCAACCTACGAGCAGTACTTC.

This clone was detected a few times. The CDR3 protein is CASSLGQPTDTQYF. CDR3 in DNA: TGTGCCAGCAGCTTGGGGCAGCCCACAGATACGCAGTATTTT. The chain combines TRBV5-6 with TRBJ2-3; D gene ambiguous. This CDR3 comprises 14 residues. The V gene's germline CDR1 is SGHDT and CDR2 YYEEEE. The V end was cut by 0 bases, the J end by 2 bases, with 7 bases between.

The chain combines TRBV6-5 with TRBJ2-7; 7 bases map to TRBD1. Germline CDR1 and CDR2: MNHEY and SVGAGI. The CDR3 spans 15 residues. J was trimmed by 5 bases and V by 6 bases; bases with no gene match: 13. This chain's CDR3 is CASSLHRQGRDEQYF. CDR3 sequence (DNA): TGTGCCAGCAGCCTGCATCGACAGGGTCGAGACGAGCAGTACTTC.

The chain recombines TRBV4-1 with TRBJ1-6; 7 bases agree with TRBD1. Trimming took 0 bases from V and 10 from J; bases not matched to a gene: 9. This CDR3 contains 16 residues. The germline gives CDR1 MGHRA, CDR2 YSYEKL. CDR3 sequence reads: CASSQDPQGFDSPLHF. The DNA of the CDR3 is TGCGCCAGCAGCCAAGATCCACAGGGGTTCGACTCACCCCTCCACTTT.

The rearrangement joins TRBV27 to TRBJ2-7, with D perhaps matching TRBD2 (7 bases). The CDR3 covers 14 residues. V was trimmed by 3 bases and J by 4 bases, leaving 13 bases between them. Per germline, CDR1 MNHEY and CDR2 SMNVEV (reference sequence). Here the CDR3 DNA reads TGTGCCAGCAGTTTTAGAGGGAGGGGGTACGAGCAGTACTTC. Translated, it gives CASSFRGRGYEQYF.

V and J are TRBV27 and TRBJ1-1, with D possibly matching TRBD1 (5 bases). CDR3 length: 12 amino acids. Germline-derived CDR1 and CDR2 are MNHEY and SMNVEV (reference sequence). V was shortened by 3 bases and J by 7 bases, with 9 bases between the two germline ends. The CDR3 DNA reads as TGTGCCAGCAGTTTTATAAGGGGTGAAGCTTTCTTT. Its protein product is CASSFIRGEAFF.